The sequence of this T cell receptor (beta chain) was determined in a study of cytomegalovirus exposure and HLA in healthy donors. This CDR3 is 15 amino acids long. The germline V gene encodes CDR1 SGDLS and CDR2 YYNGEE. The ends lost 2 bases at V and 3 bases at J; junction bases unmatched: 3. Both 60 Vbeta primers and 13 Jbeta primers went into the PCR. Method: immunoSEQ multiplex PCR; TCRdb's copy keeps in-frame clones and lacks some. The sample has about 98,000 clones; 50% to 70% are singletons. The V and J genes are TRBV9 and TRBJ2-3; 10 bases agree with TRBD1. Sequenced input: PBMCs. The clonotype originates from a human donor in good health. The CDR3 bases are TGTGCCAGCAGCGTGGGGACAGGGGCAACAGATACGCAGTATTTT. Translated, it gives CASSVGTGATDTQYF.